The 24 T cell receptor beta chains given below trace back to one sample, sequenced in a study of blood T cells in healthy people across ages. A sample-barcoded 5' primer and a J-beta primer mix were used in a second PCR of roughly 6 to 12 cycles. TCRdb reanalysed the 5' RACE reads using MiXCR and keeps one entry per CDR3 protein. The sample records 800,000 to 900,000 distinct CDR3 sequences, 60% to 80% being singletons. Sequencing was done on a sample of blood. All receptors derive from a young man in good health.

The CDR3 protein is CSAILVSNEQYF. In DNA, the CDR3 is TGCAGTGCTATACTAGTATCTAATGAGCAGTACTTC. The V and J genes are TRBV20-1 and TRBJ2-5; perhaps TRBD2 as D (5 bases). Germline V CDR1 and CDR2: DFQATT, SNEGSKA (reference sequence). The V end lost 4 bases, the J end lost 11 bases, and 17 bases lay between the germline ends. The CDR3 runs to 12 residues.

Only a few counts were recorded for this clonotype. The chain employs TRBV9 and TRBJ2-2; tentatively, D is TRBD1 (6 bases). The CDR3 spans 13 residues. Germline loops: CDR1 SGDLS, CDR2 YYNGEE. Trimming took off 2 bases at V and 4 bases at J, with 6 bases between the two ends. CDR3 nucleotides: TGTGCCAGCAGCGTCAGGGGCACCGGGGAGCTGTTTTTT. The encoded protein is CASSVRGTGELFF.

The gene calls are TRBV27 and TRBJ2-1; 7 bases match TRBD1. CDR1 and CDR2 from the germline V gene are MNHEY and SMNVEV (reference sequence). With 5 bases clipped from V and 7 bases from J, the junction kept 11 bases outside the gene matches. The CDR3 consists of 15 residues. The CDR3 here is CASSPGGALRNEQFF. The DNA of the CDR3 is TGTGCCAGCAGTCCAGGGGGTGCCCTGAGGAATGAGCAGTTCTTC.

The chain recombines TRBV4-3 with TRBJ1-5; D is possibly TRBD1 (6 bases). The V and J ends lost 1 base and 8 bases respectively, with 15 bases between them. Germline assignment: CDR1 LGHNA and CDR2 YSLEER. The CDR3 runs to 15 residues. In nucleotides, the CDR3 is TGCGCCAGCAGCCAAGGGGCCGGGGGGCTTGAGCCCCAGCATTTT. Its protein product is CASSQGAGGLEPQHF.

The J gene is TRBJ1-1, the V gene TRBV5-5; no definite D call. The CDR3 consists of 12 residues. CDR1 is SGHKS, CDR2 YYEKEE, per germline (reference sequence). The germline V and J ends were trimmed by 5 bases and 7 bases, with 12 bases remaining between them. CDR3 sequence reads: CASRLRPDEAFF. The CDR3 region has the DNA TGTGCCAGCAGGCTCCGACCCGATGAAGCTTTCTTT.

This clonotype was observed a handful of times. CDR3 nucleotides: TGTGCCAGCAGCCTAGCGGGGGGGCCAAGTACGCAGTATTTT. It encodes CASSLAGGPSTQYF. The chain combines TRBV9 with TRBJ2-3; 12 bases agree with TRBD2. CDR3 length: 14 residues. J was trimmed by 8 bases and V by 4 bases; bases with no gene match: 5. CDR1 is SGDLS and CDR2 is YYNGEE in the germline V gene.

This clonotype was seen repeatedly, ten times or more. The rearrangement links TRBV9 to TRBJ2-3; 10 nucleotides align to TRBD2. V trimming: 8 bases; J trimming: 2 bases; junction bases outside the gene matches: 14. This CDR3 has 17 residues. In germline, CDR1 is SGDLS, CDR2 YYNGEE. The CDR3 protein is CASSRLAGAPSTDTQYF. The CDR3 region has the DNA TGTGCCAGTAGTCGGCTAGCGGGGGCACCCTCCACAGATACGCAGTATTTT.

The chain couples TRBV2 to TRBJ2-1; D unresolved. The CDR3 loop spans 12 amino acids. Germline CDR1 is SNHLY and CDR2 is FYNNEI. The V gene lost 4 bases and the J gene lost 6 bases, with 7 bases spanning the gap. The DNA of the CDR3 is TGTGCCAGCAGTGGCCTCTCCAATGAGCAGTTCTTC. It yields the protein CASSGLSNEQFF.

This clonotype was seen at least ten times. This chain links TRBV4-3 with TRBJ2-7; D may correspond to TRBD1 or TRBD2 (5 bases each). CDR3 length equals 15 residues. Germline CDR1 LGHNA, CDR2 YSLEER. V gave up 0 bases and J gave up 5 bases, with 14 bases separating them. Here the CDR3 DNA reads TGCGCCAGCAGCCAAGAAGTCTCAGGGAGACACGAGCAGTACTTC. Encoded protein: CASSQEVSGRHEQYF.

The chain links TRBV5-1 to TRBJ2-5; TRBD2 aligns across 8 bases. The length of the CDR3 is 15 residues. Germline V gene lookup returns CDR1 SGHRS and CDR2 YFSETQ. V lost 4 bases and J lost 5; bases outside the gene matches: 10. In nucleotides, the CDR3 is TGCGCCAGCAGCACCTTTAGCGGGGACGGGGAGACCCAGTACTTC. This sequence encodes CASSTFSGDGETQYF.

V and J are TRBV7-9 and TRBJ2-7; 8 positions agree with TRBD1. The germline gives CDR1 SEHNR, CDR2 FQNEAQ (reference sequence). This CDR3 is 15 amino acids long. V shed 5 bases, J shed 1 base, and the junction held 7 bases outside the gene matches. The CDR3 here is CASSIPDRASYEQYF. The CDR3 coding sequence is TGTGCCAGCAGCATCCCGGACAGGGCGTCCTACGAGCAGTACTTC.

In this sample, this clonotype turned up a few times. CDR3 sequence: CASSVGGGYNEQFF. CDR3 bases: TGTGCCAGTTCCGTGGGGGGGGGTTACAATGAGCAGTTCTTC. The genes are TRBV9 and TRBJ2-1; 7 nucleotides agree with TRBD2. Germline V lookup: CDR1 SGDLS, CDR2 YYNGEE. The CDR3 is 14 residues long. Trimming at V came to 8 bases and at J to 4 bases, leaving 9 bases not matched to a gene.

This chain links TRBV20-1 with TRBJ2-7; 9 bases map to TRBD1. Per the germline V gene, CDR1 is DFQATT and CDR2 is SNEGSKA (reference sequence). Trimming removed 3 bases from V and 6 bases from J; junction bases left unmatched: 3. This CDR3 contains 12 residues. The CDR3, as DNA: TGCAGTGCTAGTGACAGGGGGTCCGAGCAGTACTTC. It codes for CSASDRGSEQYF.

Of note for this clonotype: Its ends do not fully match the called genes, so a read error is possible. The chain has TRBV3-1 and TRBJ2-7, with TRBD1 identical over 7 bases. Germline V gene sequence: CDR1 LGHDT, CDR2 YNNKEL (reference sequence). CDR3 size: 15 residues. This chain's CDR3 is CASSQAWDSPPEPYF. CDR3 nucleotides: TGTGCCAGCAGCCAAGCCTGGGACAGCCCCCCAGAGCCGTACTTC.

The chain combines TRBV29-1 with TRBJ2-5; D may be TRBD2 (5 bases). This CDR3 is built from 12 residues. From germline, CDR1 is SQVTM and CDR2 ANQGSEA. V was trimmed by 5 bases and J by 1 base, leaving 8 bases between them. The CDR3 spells CSVSGTQETQYF. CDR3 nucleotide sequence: TGCAGCGTTAGCGGAACCCAAGAGACCCAGTACTTC.

The CDR3 bases are TGTGCCAGCAGTCCACCGGGCCGGAGAACTCAAGAGACCCAGTACTTC. It yields the protein CASSPPGRRTQETQYF. V gene TRBV6-5 combines with J gene TRBJ2-5; D remains unclear. The CDR3 has 16 residues. The ends were cut back, 5 bases at V and 2 bases at J, with 18 bases in the middle. Germline V CDR1 and CDR2: MNHEY, SVGAGI.

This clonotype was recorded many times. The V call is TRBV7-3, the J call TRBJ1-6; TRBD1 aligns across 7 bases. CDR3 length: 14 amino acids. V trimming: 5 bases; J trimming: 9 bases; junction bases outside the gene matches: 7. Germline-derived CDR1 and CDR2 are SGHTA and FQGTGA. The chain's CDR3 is CASSPTGSRSPLHF. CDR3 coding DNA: TGTGCCAGCAGCCCGACAGGGTCTCGTTCACCCCTCCACTTT. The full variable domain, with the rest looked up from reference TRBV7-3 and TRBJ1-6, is GAGVSQTPSNKVTEKGKYVELRCDPISGHTALYWYRQSLGQGPEFLIYFQGTGAADDSGLPNDRFFAVRPEGSVSTLKIQRTERGDSAVYLCASSPTGSRSPLHFGNGTRLTVT.

CDR3 region: CASSPGYNEKLFF. The CDR3 region has the DNA TGTGCCAGCAGTCCAGGATATAATGAAAAACTGTTTTTT. The chain combines TRBV2 with TRBJ1-4; D not certain. The length of the CDR3 is 13 residues. CDR1 SNHLY and CDR2 FYNNEI come from the germline V gene. Trimming shortened V by 5 bases and J by 4 bases, and 8 bases separated the two germline ends.

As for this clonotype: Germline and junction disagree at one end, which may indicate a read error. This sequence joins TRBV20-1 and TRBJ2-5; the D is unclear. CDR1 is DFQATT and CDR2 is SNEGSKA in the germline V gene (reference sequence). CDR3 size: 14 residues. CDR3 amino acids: CSGAAGYTQEPQYF. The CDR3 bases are TGCAGTGGGGCGGCTGGCTATACACAAGAGCCCCAGTACTTC.

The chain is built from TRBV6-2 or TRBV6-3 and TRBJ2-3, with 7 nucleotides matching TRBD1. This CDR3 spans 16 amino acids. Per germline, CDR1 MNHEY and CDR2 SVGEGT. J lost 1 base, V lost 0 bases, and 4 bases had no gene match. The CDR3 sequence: CASSYSFQGGTDTQYF. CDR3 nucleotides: TGTGCCAGCAGTTACTCGTTTCAGGGGGGCACAGATACGCAGTATTTT.

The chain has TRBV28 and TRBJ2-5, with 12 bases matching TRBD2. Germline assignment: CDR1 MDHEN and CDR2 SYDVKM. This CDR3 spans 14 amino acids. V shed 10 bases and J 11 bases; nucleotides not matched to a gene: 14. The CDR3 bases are TGTGCCATCTCGGAGCTAGCGGGGGGGTTCGGGCAGTACTTC. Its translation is CAISELAGGFGQYF. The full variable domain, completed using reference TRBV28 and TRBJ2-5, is DVKVTQSSRYLVKRTGEKVFLECVQDMDHENMFWYRQDPGLGLRLIYFSYDVKMKEKGDIPEGYSVSREKKERFSLILESASTNQTSMYLCAISELAGGFGQYFGPGTRLLVL.

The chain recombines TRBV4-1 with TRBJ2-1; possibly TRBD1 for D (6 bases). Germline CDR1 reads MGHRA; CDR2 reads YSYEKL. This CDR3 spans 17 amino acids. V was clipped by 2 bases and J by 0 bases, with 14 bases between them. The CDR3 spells CASSQYRAGTSYNEQFF. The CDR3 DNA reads TGCGCCAGCAGCCAATACAGGGCTGGGACCTCCTACAATGAGCAGTTCTTC.

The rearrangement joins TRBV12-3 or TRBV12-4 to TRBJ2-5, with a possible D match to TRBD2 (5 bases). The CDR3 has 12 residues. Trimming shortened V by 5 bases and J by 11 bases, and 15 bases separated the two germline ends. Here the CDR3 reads CASSRGFDEQYF. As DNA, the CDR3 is TGTGCCAGCAGTAGAGGGTTCGATGAGCAGTACTTC.

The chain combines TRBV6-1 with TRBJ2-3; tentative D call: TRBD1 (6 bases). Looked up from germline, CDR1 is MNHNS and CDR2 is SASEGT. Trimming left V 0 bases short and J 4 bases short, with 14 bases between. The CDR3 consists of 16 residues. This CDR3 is CASSEALIRGADTQYF. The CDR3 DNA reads TGTGCCAGCAGTGAAGCGCTTATCAGGGGAGCAGATACGCAGTATTTT.